This entry concerns a single T cell receptor (beta chain). Its matching antigen is unknown. This sample stems from a study of lymphopenia after photon versus proton radiotherapy. Study-level results: Authors raise, but do not show, better survival with proton therapy. Larger post-nadir TCR diversity loss correlated inversely with survival in deceased patients.

J was trimmed by 0 bases and V by 3 bases; bases with no gene match: 7. The CDR3 consists of 16 residues. The germline gives CDR1 MDHEN, CDR2 SYDVKM. Produced via immunoSEQ multiplex PCR; TCRdb's table is partial and in-frame only. The sample has under 75,000 clones; roughly 92% are singletons. The sequenced sample was peripheral blood, obtained from a patient treated with photon-based radiotherapy. The clonotype was recovered from a woman in her 40s with cholangiocarcinoma. The V and J genes are TRBV28 and TRBJ1-2, with 7 bases identical to TRBD1. CDR3 region: CASSFPGQAANYGYTF. Here the CDR3 DNA reads TGTGCCAGCAGTTTCCCCGGACAGGCGGCTAACTATGGCTACACCTTC.